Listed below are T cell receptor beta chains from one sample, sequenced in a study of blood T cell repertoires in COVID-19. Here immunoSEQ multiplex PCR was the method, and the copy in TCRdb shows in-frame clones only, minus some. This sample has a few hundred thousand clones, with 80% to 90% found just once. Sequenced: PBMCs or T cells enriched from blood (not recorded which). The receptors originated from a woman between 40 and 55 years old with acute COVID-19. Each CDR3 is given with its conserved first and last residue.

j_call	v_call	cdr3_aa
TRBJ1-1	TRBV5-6	CASSWTGGRTEAFF
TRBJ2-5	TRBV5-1	CASSSLAGGETQYF
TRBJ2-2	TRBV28	CASSLWEDSGELFF
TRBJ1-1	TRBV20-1	CSAKRVTEAFF
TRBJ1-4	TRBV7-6	CASSPTSEKLFF
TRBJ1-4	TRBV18	CASSPREGTNEKLFF
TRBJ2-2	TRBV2	CASTLAGRNTGELFF
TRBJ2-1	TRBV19	CASSPTENNEQFF
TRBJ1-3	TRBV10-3	CAIRAGTGGENTIYF
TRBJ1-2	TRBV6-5	CASSYSLGGGYTF
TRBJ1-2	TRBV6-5	CANSSADRPLGGYTF